These 25 T cell receptor beta chains share one sample of origin, sequenced in a study of shared clonotypes between healthy human individuals. Sequencing used immunoSEQ multiplex PCR; TCRdb keeps in-frame clones, though not all of them. The table has around 2,000,000 clones, about 95% seen once; the top ten hold 0.85% to 1.2%. CD8 cells regarded as naive lacked CD45RO, were positively chosen for CCR7, and omitted terminally differentiated effector memory CD45RA+ cells. The sequencing input was naive CD8+ T cells sorted from blood. These receptors originate from a man in his late teens or twenties in good health.

This CDR3 is CASSLVFSSYEQYF. DNA for the CDR3: TGCGCCAGCAGCCTAGTGTTTAGCTCCTACGAGCAGTACTTC. The chain links TRBV4-1 to TRBJ2-7; D ambiguous. V was pared by 4 bases and J by 0 bases, with 10 bases between. Germline assignment: CDR1 MGHRA and CDR2 YSYEKL. The CDR3 extends over 14 amino acids.

This clone came up once. The chain combines TRBV4-3 with TRBJ2-1, with D maybe TRBD2 (5 bases). The V end lost 0 bases, the J end lost 1 base, and 13 bases lay between the germline ends. The CDR3 has 17 amino acids. The V gene's germline CDR1 is LGHNA and CDR2 YSLEER. CDR3 amino acids: CASSQDNLAQSYNEQFF. CDR3 nucleotide sequence: TGCGCCAGCAGCCAAGATAACCTAGCCCAATCCTACAATGAGCAGTTCTTC.

The chain couples TRBV4-1 to TRBJ2-6; D remains unclear. Germline loops: CDR1 MGHRA, CDR2 YSYEKL. V lost 5 bases, J lost 0 bases, and 8 bases lay in between. The CDR3 has 15 amino acids. DNA of the CDR3: TGCGCCAGCAGCGCACAGAGCTCTGGGGCCAACGTCCTGACTTTC. It codes for CASSAQSSGANVLTF.

J is TRBJ2-3 and V is TRBV13, with D unresolved. The V gene's germline CDR1 is PRHDT and CDR2 FYEKMQ (reference sequence). This CDR3 region has 15 residues. Trimming left V 5 bases short and J 4 bases short, with 16 bases between. The CDR3 region is CASSPTPRRADTQYF. CDR3 coding DNA: TGTGCCAGCAGCCCGACCCCCCGCCGGGCAGATACGCAGTATTTT.

About this clone itself: At one of its ends the junction is not consistent with the germline gene, which may arise from a read error. The J gene is TRBJ1-5, the V gene TRBV7-7, with D perhaps TRBD1 (5 bases). Germline CDR1 reads SSHAT; CDR2 reads FNYEAQ (reference sequence). The CDR3 runs to 17 residues. CDR3 DNA: TGTGCTAGCAGACGGGACCGGCAACCGGTCAGCAATCAGCCCCAGCATTTT. It translates to CASRRDRQPVSNQPQHF.

The gene calls are TRBV2 and TRBJ2-3, with no clear D. The CDR3 extends over 14 amino acids. Germline values: CDR1 SNHLY, CDR2 FYNNEI. Trimming shortened V by 2 bases and J by 4 bases, and 10 bases separated the two germline ends. The DNA of the CDR3 is TGTGCCAGCAGTGAAAGTTCAACCTCAGATACGCAGTATTTT. Translated: CASSESSTSDTQYF.

The V and J genes are TRBV27 and TRBJ2-7; D tentatively reads TRBD1 or TRBD2 (5 bases each). This CDR3 has 14 residues. From germline, CDR1 is MNHEY and CDR2 SMNVEV (reference sequence). Trimming took 0 bases from V and 4 from J, leaving 10 bases between them. The CDR3 loop reads CASSLSGVQYEQYF. CDR3 sequence (DNA): TGTGCCAGCAGTTTATCGGGGGTACAATACGAGCAGTACTTC.

This clone was detected many times. This chain joins TRBV28 and TRBJ1-2; D gene uncertain. The length of the CDR3 is 12 residues. Per the germline V gene, CDR1 is MDHEN and CDR2 is SYDVKM. V was shortened by 2 bases and J by 3 bases, with 4 bases between the two germline ends. CDR3: CASSLEHYGYTF. CDR3 nucleotides: TGTGCCAGCAGTTTAGAGCACTATGGCTACACCTTC.

The rearrangement uses TRBV25-1 and TRBJ2-5, with 7 bases fitting TRBD2. The CDR3 is 15 amino acids. The ends lost 2 bases at V and 5 bases at J; junction bases unmatched: 8. Germline CDR1 reads MGHDK; CDR2 reads SYGVNS. The CDR3 DNA follows: TGTGCCAGCAGTGAAAAGGCTAGCGGAGAGGAGACCCAGTACTTC. Translating it yields CASSEKASGEETQYF.

The chain has TRBV13 and TRBJ2-7, with 10 bases that match TRBD1. CDR3 length: 16 amino acids. J was trimmed by 4 bases and V by 0 bases; bases with no gene match: 6. Germline CDR1 reads PRHDT; CDR2 reads FYEKMQ (reference sequence). The CDR3 sequence: CASSLGAGQGMYEQYF. CDR3 DNA sequence: TGTGCCAGCAGCTTAGGCGCGGGACAGGGGATGTACGAGCAGTACTTC.

On this clone itself: This specimen includes other DNA sequences encoding the same CDR3. V and J are TRBV11-2 and TRBJ2-7; D remains unclear. Trimming removed 5 bases from V and 1 base from J, with 9 bases in between. Germline CDR1 SGHAT, CDR2 FQNNGV. The CDR3 runs to 13 residues. In nucleotides, the CDR3 is TGTGCCAGCAGCACCGGGCTATCCTACGAGCAGTACTTC. Its translation is CASSTGLSYEQYF. Full variable domain (outside the CDR3, taken from reference TRBV11-2 and TRBJ2-7): EAGVAQSPRYKIIEKRQSVAFWCNPISGHATLYWYQQILGQGPKLLIQFQNNGVVDDSQLPKDRFSAERLKGVDSTLKIQPAKLEDSAVYLCASSTGLSYEQYFGPGTRLTVT.

The chain recombines TRBV14 with TRBJ2-2; D is uncertain. Germline CDR1 is SGHDN and CDR2 is FVKESK. V lost 1 base and J 3 bases, leaving 6 bases between the germline ends. The CDR3 totals 14 residues. The CDR3 DNA reads TGTGCCAGCAGCCAAGTGAGCGACACCGGGGAGCTGTTTTTT. Translating gives CASSQVSDTGELFF.

In this sample, this clone turned up once. The J gene is TRBJ1-6, the V gene TRBV2; D is unresolved. CDR3 length: 15 amino acids. The germline V gene encodes CDR1 SNHLY and CDR2 FYNNEI. V was shortened by 4 bases and J by 0 bases, with 7 bases between the two germline ends. CDR3 nucleotide sequence: TGTGCCAGCAGTGGCGGCAACTCCTATAATTCACCCCTCCACTTT. Protein sequence: CASSGGNSYNSPLHF.

The gene calls are TRBV4-2 and TRBJ2-7, with 12 bases that match TRBD2. The CDR3 sequence is 18 residues long. V shed 0 bases and J 0 bases; nucleotides not matched to a gene: 6. In germline, CDR1 is LGHNA, CDR2 YNFKEQ. CDR3: CASSQDLTSGGLSYEQYF. The DNA of the CDR3 is TGTGCCAGCAGCCAAGACCTCACTAGCGGGGGGCTCTCCTACGAGCAGTACTTC.

Here the CDR3 DNA reads TGTGCCAGCAGTGGGACAGGGGCTTCCCACGAGCAGTACTTC. This translates into CASSGTGASHEQYF. This chain links TRBV2 with TRBJ2-7, with 9 bases identical to TRBD1. The CDR3 is 14 amino acids. V was clipped by 4 bases and J by 5 bases; unmatched bases: 6. Germline CDR1 is SNHLY and CDR2 is FYNNEI.

The chain combines TRBV10-2 with TRBJ2-3, with D perhaps matching TRBD2 (5 bases). The V gene lost 0 bases and the J gene lost 2 bases, with 9 bases spanning the gap. The CDR3 spans 15 residues. Germline lookup yields CDR1 WSHSY and CDR2 SAAADI. CDR3 loop: CASSESLENTDTQYF. The DNA of the CDR3 is TGCGCCAGCAGTGAGTCACTAGAAAACACAGATACGCAGTATTTT.

The chain carries TRBV6-5 and TRBJ2-2, with D tentatively TRBD2 (5 bases). Germline loops: CDR1 MNHEY, CDR2 SVGAGI. Between the trimmed V and J ends, which lost 3 bases and 2 bases, there was a span of 13 bases. The CDR3 extends over 16 amino acids. The CDR3 nucleotides read TGTGCCAGCAGTTATGCTATCGGGGTTAACACCGGGGAGCTGTTTTTT. Translating gives CASSYAIGVNTGELFF.

This clone came up once. V is TRBV9 and J is TRBJ2-7; no clear D gene. This CDR3 spans 13 amino acids. CDR1 and CDR2 (germline): SGDLS, YYNGEE. V was pared by 0 bases and J by 5 bases, with 9 bases between. CDR3 in amino acids: CASSVDSLDEQYF. DNA of the CDR3: TGTGCCAGCAGCGTAGATTCTTTAGACGAGCAGTACTTC.

The J gene is TRBJ1-1, the V gene TRBV7-6, with 7 bases aligning to TRBD1. Germline V gene data show CDR1 as SGHVS and CDR2 as FNYEAQ. CDR3 size: 15 residues. V gave up 2 bases and J gave up 4 bases; unmatched junction bases: 7. The CDR3 DNA is TGTGCCAGCAGCTTATCCGACAGGGTCACCACTGAAGCTTTCTTT. This encodes CASSLSDRVTTEAFF.

This chain connects TRBV4-1 to TRBJ2-7, with D hard to call. V was trimmed by 0 bases and J by 7 bases, leaving 7 bases between them. Germline CDR1 MGHRA, CDR2 YSYEKL. CDR3 size: 12 residues. This CDR3 is CASSQETREQYF. The CDR3 coding sequence is TGCGCCAGCAGCCAAGAGACCAGGGAGCAGTACTTC.

Of note for this clone: Relative to the germline gene, one junction end is altered; a read error may explain this. The V call is TRBV6-5, the J call TRBJ2-2, with 8 bases matching TRBD2. This CDR3 comprises 14 residues. Germline CDR1 reads MNHEY; CDR2 reads SVGAGI. This chain's CDR3 is CASSDRGGTEELFF. CDR3 sequence (DNA): TGTGCCAGCAGTGATCGGGGGGGGACCGAGGAGCTGTTTTTT.

J is TRBJ2-7 and V is TRBV14; TRBD2 matches at 7 bases. Germline V lookup: CDR1 SGHDN, CDR2 FVKESK. The ends lost 4 bases at V and 7 bases at J; junction bases unmatched: 10. The CDR3 length is 14 residues. The CDR3 DNA reads TGTGCCAGCAGCCCAATTCGACCGGGGGGTGAGCAGTACTTC. Translation gives CASSPIRPGGEQYF.

The chain joins TRBV6-1 to TRBJ2-2; possibly TRBD1 for D (6 bases). V was pared by 3 bases and J by 3 bases, with 11 bases between. This CDR3 spans 15 amino acids. Germline CDR1 MNHNS, CDR2 SASEGT. Written as DNA, the CDR3 is TGTGCCAGCAGTGAGGACAGTTTCTACACCGGGGAGCTGTTTTTT. Its protein is CASSEDSFYTGELFF.

This chain uses TRBV6-6 with TRBJ2-3; TRBD2 agrees at 10 bases. The CDR3 spans 15 residues. V dropped 4 bases and J dropped 3; count of bases not matched to a gene: 4. In germline, CDR1 is MNHNY, CDR2 SVGAGI (reference sequence). CDR3 sequence reads: CASSWLAGATDTQYF. The CDR3 DNA reads as TGTGCCAGCAGTTGGCTAGCGGGAGCGACAGATACGCAGTATTTT.

V usage is TRBV19 and J usage is TRBJ2-1, with 11 bases fitting TRBD1. The CDR3 spans 15 residues. The ends lost 3 bases at V and 7 bases at J; junction bases unmatched: 5. Germline lookup yields CDR1 LNHDA and CDR2 SQIVND (reference sequence). The CDR3: CASSILGQGVNEQFF. The DNA of the CDR3 is TGTGCCAGTAGTATCCTGGGACAGGGGGTTAATGAGCAGTTCTTC.